A selection of T cell receptor beta chains follows, all from one sample in a study of cytomegalovirus exposure and HLA in healthy donors. Method: immunoSEQ multiplex PCR; TCRdb's copy keeps in-frame clones and lacks some. This sample carries roughly 180,000 clones, approximately 82% of them seen once, and the ten largest clones take approximately 2%. The sequencing sample was made of PBMCs. The receptors derive from a woman aged 18-29 years in good health and CMV-seropositive. The CDR3 runs from the conserved cysteine through the conserved F or W. A D gene is named only where the DNA matches it firmly. Part of the rows lack a size; the others show once, few, many or a class for expanded clones.

abundance: .
v_gene: TRBV28
d_gene: .
j_gene: TRBJ2-3
CDR3nt: TGTGCCAGCAGGCTAGTAGATACGCAGTATTTT
CDR3aa: CASRLVDTQYF

abundance: .
v_gene: TRBV5-1
d_gene: TRBD1
j_gene: TRBJ1-2
CDR3nt: TGCGCCAGCAGCGACCGGGACAGAGGGGATAGGGGCTACACCTTC
CDR3aa: CASSDRDRGDRGYTF

abundance: .
v_gene: TRBV2
d_gene: TRBD1
j_gene: TRBJ2-4
CDR3nt: TGTGCCAGCAGGGAGGACAGGGGGCGCGGCAAAAACATTCAGTACTTC
CDR3aa: CASREDRGRGKNIQYF

abundance: .
v_gene: TRBV7-9
d_gene: TRBD1
j_gene: TRBJ2-1
CDR3nt: TGTGCCAGCAGCTCAAAACAGGGGGCCTCCTACAATGAGCAGTTCTTC
CDR3aa: CASSSKQGASYNEQFF

abundance: .
v_gene: TRBV19
d_gene: TRBD1
j_gene: TRBJ2-7
CDR3nt: TGTGCCAGTAGTATACAGGGGGCCAACCCCTACGAGCAGTACTTC
CDR3aa: CASSIQGANPYEQYF

abundance: .
v_gene: TRBV20-1
d_gene: .
j_gene: TRBJ1-1
CDR3nt: TGCAGTGCTAGAGGGGAGGGAGCTTTCTTT
CDR3aa: CSARGEGAFF

abundance: .
v_gene: TRBV6-1
d_gene: TRBD1
j_gene: TRBJ1-4
CDR3nt: TGTGCCAGCAAAGCGAGGACAGGGCTTGAAAAACTGTTTTTT
CDR3aa: CASKARTGLEKLFF

abundance: .
v_gene: TRBV6-1
d_gene: TRBD1
j_gene: TRBJ1-2
CDR3nt: TGTGCCAGCAGTTATGGGACAGGGGGCTTTGGCTACACCTTC
CDR3aa: CASSYGTGGFGYTF

abundance: .
v_gene: TRBV7-3
d_gene: TRBD1
j_gene: TRBJ2-4
CDR3nt: TGTGCCAGCAGCTTAACAGGGGGCGAGGGGTGGAACATTCAGTACTTC
CDR3aa: CASSLTGGEGWNIQYF

abundance: few
v_gene: TRBV5-6
d_gene: TRBD1
j_gene: TRBJ1-2
CDR3nt: TGTGCCAGCAGACTCTCGACAGGGTTCCACACCTTC
CDR3aa: CASRLSTGFHTF

abundance: .
v_gene: TRBV12-5
d_gene: .
j_gene: TRBJ2-3
CDR3nt: TGTGCTAGTGGTTTGGGAGGGTGGACAGATACGCAGTATTTT
CDR3aa: CASGLGGWTDTQYF

abundance: .
v_gene: TRBV4-2
d_gene: .
j_gene: TRBJ1-6
CDR3nt: TGTGCCAGCAGCCTACAGGAACCTAGGGGTTCACCCCTCCACTTT
CDR3aa: CASSLQEPRGSPLHF

abundance: .
v_gene: TRBV2
d_gene: TRBD1
j_gene: TRBJ1-1
CDR3nt: TGTGCCAGCATTTCAGACAGGGCGAACACTGAAGCTTTCTTT
CDR3aa: CASISDRANTEAFF

abundance: .
v_gene: TRBV5-1
d_gene: .
j_gene: TRBJ2-2
CDR3nt: TGCGCCAGCGGGGCAGGTTCCACCGGGGAGCTGTTTTTT
CDR3aa: CASGAGSTGELFF

abundance: few
v_gene: TRBV28
d_gene: .
j_gene: TRBJ2-2
CDR3nt: TGTGCCAGCTGGGGGGACACCGGGGAGCTGTTTTTT
CDR3aa: CASWGDTGELFF

abundance: few
v_gene: TRBV28
d_gene: .
j_gene: TRBJ1-2
CDR3nt: TGTGCCAGCAGTCGGGGGTCGGACTATGGCTACACCTTC
CDR3aa: CASSRGSDYGYTF

abundance: .
v_gene: TRBV19
d_gene: TRBD2
j_gene: TRBJ2-3
CDR3nt: TGTGCCAGTAGTGCCCAACCGGGGGGTGCAGATACGCAGTATTTT
CDR3aa: CASSAQPGGADTQYF

abundance: .
v_gene: TRBV7-9
d_gene: .
j_gene: TRBJ2-7
CDR3nt: TGTGCCAGCAGCTTAGCCACATCCTACGAGCAGTACTTC
CDR3aa: CASSLATSYEQYF

abundance: .
v_gene: TRBV29-1
d_gene: .
j_gene: TRBJ1-2
CDR3nt: TGCAGCGTTGACAAGGAGGCCTATGGCTACACCTTC
CDR3aa: CSVDKEAYGYTF

abundance: many
v_gene: TRBV7-6
d_gene: TRBD1
j_gene: TRBJ2-3
CDR3nt: TGTGCCAGCAGCCCGGGGACAGGAAAGGCATATACGCAGTATTTT
CDR3aa: CASSPGTGKAYTQYF

abundance: .
v_gene: TRBV5-4
d_gene: .
j_gene: TRBJ2-2
CDR3nt: TGTGCCAGCAGCTTGAAGGGGTCCACCGGGGAGCTGTTTTTT
CDR3aa: CASSLKGSTGELFF

abundance: .
v_gene: TRBV30
d_gene: TRBD1
j_gene: TRBJ1-6
CDR3nt: TGTGCCTGGAGTGTAACGGGACAGGATTCACCCCTCCACTTT
CDR3aa: CAWSVTGQDSPLHF

abundance: .
v_gene: TRBV19
d_gene: .
j_gene: TRBJ2-1
CDR3nt: TGTGCCAGTAGTATAGATGGGCATGAGCAGTTCTTC
CDR3aa: CASSIDGHEQFF

abundance: .
v_gene: TRBV5-5
d_gene: TRBD2
j_gene: TRBJ2-1
CDR3nt: TGTGCCAGCAGCTTAACCGGGGGGGGGACCAATGAGCAGTTCTTC
CDR3aa: CASSLTGGGTNEQFF

abundance: .
v_gene: TRBV7-9
d_gene: TRBD1
j_gene: TRBJ1-2
CDR3nt: TGTGCCAGCAGCTTTGACAGGGCTTCCTATGGCTACACCTTC
CDR3aa: CASSFDRASYGYTF

abundance: once
v_gene: TRBV5-4
d_gene: TRBD2
j_gene: TRBJ2-5
CDR3nt: TGTGCCAGCAGCTTGGCCGGGAGGGAAGAGACCCAGTACTTC
CDR3aa: CASSLAGREETQYF

abundance: .
v_gene: TRBV7-9
d_gene: .
j_gene: TRBJ1-5
CDR3nt: TGTGCCAGCAGCTCAGGCGGGCTGGAACAGCCCCAGCATTTT
CDR3aa: CASSSGGLEQPQHF

abundance: .
v_gene: TRBV7-9
d_gene: .
j_gene: TRBJ2-5
CDR3nt: TGTGCCAGCAGCCGCGGACAAGACCAAGAGACCCAGTACTTC
CDR3aa: CASSRGQDQETQYF

abundance: .
v_gene: TRBV27
d_gene: TRBD1
j_gene: TRBJ2-7
CDR3nt: TGTGCCAGCAGTTTATCTCGACAGGGGGCCAACTACGAGCAGTACTTC
CDR3aa: CASSLSRQGANYEQYF

abundance: few
v_gene: TRBV15
d_gene: .
j_gene: TRBJ1-4
CDR3nt: TGTGCCACCAGCAGAGATTTATGGGGGGAAGGAGAAAAACTGTTTTTT
CDR3aa: CATSRDLWGEGEKLFF

abundance: .
v_gene: TRBV30
d_gene: .
j_gene: TRBJ1-3
CDR3nt: TGTGCCTGGAGTGTACAGGTTAGGGCTACTCATGGAAACACCATATATTTT
CDR3aa: CAWSVQVRATHGNTIYF

abundance: .
v_gene: TRBV27
d_gene: TRBD2
j_gene: TRBJ2-5
CDR3nt: TGTGCCAACAGAGAACGACTAGCGGGGTACCAAGAGACCCCGTACTTC
CDR3aa: CANRERLAGYQETPYF

abundance: .
v_gene: TRBV4-2
d_gene: TRBD1
j_gene: TRBJ2-2
CDR3nt: TGTGCCAGCACCTCCCGGGACAGATACACCGGGGAGCTGTTTTTT
CDR3aa: CASTSRDRYTGELFF

abundance: .
v_gene: TRBV10-3
d_gene: .
j_gene: TRBJ1-5
CDR3nt: TGTGCCATCAGTGAGGGCAGCAATCAGCCCCAGCATTTT
CDR3aa: CAISEGSNQPQHF

abundance: .
v_gene: TRBV6-5
d_gene: .
j_gene: TRBJ1-3
CDR3nt: TGTGCCAGCAGTTTATTAAGGGGCTCTGGAAACACCATATATTTT
CDR3aa: CASSLLRGSGNTIYF

abundance: .
v_gene: TRBV12-5
d_gene: .
j_gene: TRBJ2-7
CDR3nt: TGTGCTAGTGGGAGACAGAACTCCTACGAGCAGTACTTC
CDR3aa: CASGRQNSYEQYF

abundance: once
v_gene: TRBV9
d_gene: .
j_gene: TRBJ1-1
CDR3nt: TGTGCCAGCAGCGCTAACGTGAACACTGAAGCTTTCTTT
CDR3aa: CASSANVNTEAFF

abundance: once
v_gene: TRBV7-2
d_gene: .
j_gene: TRBJ2-5
CDR3nt: TGTGCCAGCAGCTTAGTTGCGGGGAGGGAGACCCAGTACTTC
CDR3aa: CASSLVAGRETQYF

abundance: .
v_gene: TRBV15
d_gene: TRBD1
j_gene: TRBJ1-1
CDR3nt: TGTGCCACCAGCAGAGATCGGTCAGGGGGTCCCCCCGTCGAAGCTTTCTTT
CDR3aa: CATSRDRSGGPPVEAFF

abundance: .
v_gene: TRBV5-1
d_gene: TRBD2
j_gene: TRBJ2-1
CDR3nt: TGCGCCAGCAGCTTGGGCGGGGGGCGGGCTGCGGAGGAGCAGTTCTTC
CDR3aa: CASSLGGGRAAEEQFF

abundance: .
v_gene: TRBV7-2
d_gene: TRBD2
j_gene: TRBJ2-5
CDR3nt: TGTGCCAGCAGCTCCCTCGGGGGGCAAGAGACCCAGTACTTC
CDR3aa: CASSSLGGQETQYF

abundance: .
v_gene: TRBV4-1
d_gene: TRBD1
j_gene: TRBJ1-1
CDR3nt: TGCGCCAGCAGCCAAGATGAGTTGCAGGGGGAAGGTCGCACTGAAGCTTTCTTT
CDR3aa: CASSQDELQGEGRTEAFF

abundance: .
v_gene: TRBV7-2
d_gene: TRBD1
j_gene: TRBJ1-2
CDR3nt: TGTGCCAGCAGCTTAGAGGGACAGTATGGCTACACCTTC
CDR3aa: CASSLEGQYGYTF

abundance: .
v_gene: TRBV11-3
d_gene: .
j_gene: TRBJ1-1
CDR3nt: TGTGCCAGCAGCTTAGATGGGCCGGGGGCTGAAGCTTTCTTT
CDR3aa: CASSLDGPGAEAFF

abundance: few
v_gene: TRBV29-1
d_gene: .
j_gene: TRBJ2-4
CDR3nt: TGCAGCGCCGCGACAGTGGAGAAAAACATTCAGTACTTC
CDR3aa: CSAATVEKNIQYF

abundance: .
v_gene: TRBV9
d_gene: .
j_gene: TRBJ1-1
CDR3nt: TGTGCCAGCAGCGTAGTGGGGGGTGAAGCTTTCTTT
CDR3aa: CASSVVGGEAFF

abundance: .
v_gene: TRBV11-2
d_gene: TRBD1
j_gene: TRBJ1-5
CDR3nt: TGTGCCAGCAGCTTTGGACAGGGGGATCAGCCCCAGCATTTT
CDR3aa: CASSFGQGDQPQHF

abundance: .
v_gene: TRBV14
d_gene: .
j_gene: TRBJ1-1
CDR3nt: TGTGCCAGCAGCCTCCTGTCTGGGGGGTGGGGCACTGAAGCTTTCTTT
CDR3aa: CASSLLSGGWGTEAFF

abundance: .
v_gene: TRBV27
d_gene: TRBD1
j_gene: TRBJ1-2
CDR3nt: TGTGCCAGCAGTTCCGGGACAGGGATTGCCTATGGCTACACCTTC
CDR3aa: CASSSGTGIAYGYTF

abundance: .
v_gene: TRBV5-4
d_gene: .
j_gene: TRBJ1-2
CDR3nt: TGTGCCAGCAGCTGGAGGGAACAACAGAGAGTCTATGGCTACACCTTC
CDR3aa: CASSWREQQRVYGYTF

abundance: .
v_gene: TRBV29-1
d_gene: .
j_gene: TRBJ2-7
CDR3nt: TGCAGCGTTGAAGATCCTACAGGGAATTCCTACGAGCAGTACTTC
CDR3aa: CSVEDPTGNSYEQYF

abundance: .
v_gene: TRBV14
d_gene: .
j_gene: TRBJ1-3
CDR3nt: TGTGCCAGCAGCCTTGTTGCAGGGGATCTTCTCTCTGGAAACACCATATATTTT
CDR3aa: CASSLVAGDLLSGNTIYF

abundance: once
v_gene: TRBV28
d_gene: TRBD1
j_gene: TRBJ2-2
CDR3nt: TGTGCCAGCAGTACCGGGACAGGCGACACCGGGGAGCTGTTTTTT
CDR3aa: CASSTGTGDTGELFF

abundance: once
v_gene: TRBV27
d_gene: .
j_gene: TRBJ2-3
CDR3nt: TGTGCCACCAGTTTATCCCCGGGGGACGGCACAGATACGCAGTATTTT
CDR3aa: CATSLSPGDGTDTQYF

abundance: .
v_gene: TRBV27
d_gene: .
j_gene: TRBJ1-1
CDR3nt: TGTGCCAGCAGGAAGGCCGGCGGAGTAGACTACACTGAAGCTTTCTTT
CDR3aa: CASRKAGGVDYTEAFF

abundance: .
v_gene: TRBV7-2
d_gene: TRBD2
j_gene: TRBJ2-7
CDR3nt: TGTGCCAGCAGCCCCGGTGAGGGGAGGGGTAGCGCAGGCCTGGAGCAGTACTTC
CDR3aa: CASSPGEGRGSAGLEQYF

abundance: .
v_gene: TRBV10-3
d_gene: TRBD1
j_gene: TRBJ2-5
CDR3nt: TGTGCCATCAGTGCCAGACAGGGAGTCGGAGAGGAGACCCAGTACTTC
CDR3aa: CAISARQGVGEETQYF